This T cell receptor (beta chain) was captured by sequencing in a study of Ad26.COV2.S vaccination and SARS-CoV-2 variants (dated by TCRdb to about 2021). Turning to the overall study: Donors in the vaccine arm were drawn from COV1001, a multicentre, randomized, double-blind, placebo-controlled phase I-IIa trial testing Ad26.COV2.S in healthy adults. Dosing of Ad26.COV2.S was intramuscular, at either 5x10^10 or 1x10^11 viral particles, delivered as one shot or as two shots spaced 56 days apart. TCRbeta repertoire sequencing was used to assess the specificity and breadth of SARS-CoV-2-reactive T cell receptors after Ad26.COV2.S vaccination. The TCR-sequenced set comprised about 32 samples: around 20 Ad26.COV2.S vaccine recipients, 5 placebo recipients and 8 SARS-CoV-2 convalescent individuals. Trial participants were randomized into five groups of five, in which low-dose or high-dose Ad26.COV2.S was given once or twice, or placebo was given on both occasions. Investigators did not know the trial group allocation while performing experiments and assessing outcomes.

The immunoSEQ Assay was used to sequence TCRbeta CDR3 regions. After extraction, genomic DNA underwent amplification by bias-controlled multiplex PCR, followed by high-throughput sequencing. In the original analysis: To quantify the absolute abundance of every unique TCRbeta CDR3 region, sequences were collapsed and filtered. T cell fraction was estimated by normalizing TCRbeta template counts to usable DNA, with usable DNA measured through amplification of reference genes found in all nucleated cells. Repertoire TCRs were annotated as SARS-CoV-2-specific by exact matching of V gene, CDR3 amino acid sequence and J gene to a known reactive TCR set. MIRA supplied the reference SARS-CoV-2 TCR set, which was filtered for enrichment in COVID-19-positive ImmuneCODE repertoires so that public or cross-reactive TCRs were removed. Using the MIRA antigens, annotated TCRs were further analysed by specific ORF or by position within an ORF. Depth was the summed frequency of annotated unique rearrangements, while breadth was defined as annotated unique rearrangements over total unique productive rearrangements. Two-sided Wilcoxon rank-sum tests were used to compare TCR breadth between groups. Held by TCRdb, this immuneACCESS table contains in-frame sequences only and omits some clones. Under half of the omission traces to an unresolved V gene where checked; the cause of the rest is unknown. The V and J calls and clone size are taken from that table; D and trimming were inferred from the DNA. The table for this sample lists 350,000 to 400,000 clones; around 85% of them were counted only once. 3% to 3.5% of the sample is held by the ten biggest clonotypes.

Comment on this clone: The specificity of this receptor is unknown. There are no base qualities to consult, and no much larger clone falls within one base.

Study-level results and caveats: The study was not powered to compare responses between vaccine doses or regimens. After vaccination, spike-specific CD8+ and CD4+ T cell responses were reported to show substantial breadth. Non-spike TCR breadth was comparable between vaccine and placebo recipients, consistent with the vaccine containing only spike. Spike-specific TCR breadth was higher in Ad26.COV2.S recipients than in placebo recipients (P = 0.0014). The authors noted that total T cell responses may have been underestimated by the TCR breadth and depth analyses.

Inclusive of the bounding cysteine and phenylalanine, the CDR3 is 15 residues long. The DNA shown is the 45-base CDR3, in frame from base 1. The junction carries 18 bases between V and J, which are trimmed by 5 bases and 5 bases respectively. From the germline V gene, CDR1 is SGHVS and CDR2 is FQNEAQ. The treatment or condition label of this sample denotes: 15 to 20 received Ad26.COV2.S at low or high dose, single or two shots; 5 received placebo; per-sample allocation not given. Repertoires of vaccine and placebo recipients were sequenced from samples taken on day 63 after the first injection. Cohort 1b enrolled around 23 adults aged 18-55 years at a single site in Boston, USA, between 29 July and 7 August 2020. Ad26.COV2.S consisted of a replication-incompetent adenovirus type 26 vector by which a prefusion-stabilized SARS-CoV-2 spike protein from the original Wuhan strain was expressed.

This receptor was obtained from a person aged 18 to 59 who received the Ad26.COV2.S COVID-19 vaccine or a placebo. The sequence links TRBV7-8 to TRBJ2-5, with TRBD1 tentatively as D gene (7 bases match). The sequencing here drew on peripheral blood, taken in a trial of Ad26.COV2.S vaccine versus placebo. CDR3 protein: CASSKGGGGAETQYF. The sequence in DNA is TGTGCCAGCAGCAAGGGAGGAGGGGGCGCGGAGACCCAGTACTTC.